The TCR beta chain under discussion was sequenced for a study of T-cell reconstitution after alpha-beta-depleted transplantation in children. The CDR3 contains 15 residues. V was clipped by 4 bases and J by 1 base, with 13 bases between them. In this sample, this clonotype turned up a few times. Unique molecular identifiers were used in preparing the TCRbeta library. In TCRdb, the PCR reads were re-called with MiXCR into one record per CDR3 protein. The table includes 500,000 or so distinct CDR3 sequences, approximately 32% detected once. This TCR came from a human donor who donated a stem cell graft to a child with aplastic anemia. The V call is TRBV12-3 or TRBV12-4, the J call TRBJ2-5, with a possible D match to TRBD1 (5 bases). Source: PBMCs from the stem cell graft donor, taken from the stem cell graft. CDR3 DNA sequence: TGTGCCAGCAGTTCGACAGAGAGCCCCCAAGAGACCCAGTACTTC. As protein: CASSSTESPQETQYF.